This TCR beta chain was obtained from a study of memory CD4+ T cells and cytomegalovirus serostatus. CDR3 size: 14 residues. The V and J ends lost 0 bases and 6 bases respectively, with 12 bases between them. CDR1 is SGHVS and CDR2 is FNYEAQ in the germline V gene. Single viable CD3+CD4+CD8-CD45RO+ cells were sorted as the memory CD4+ T cells. Source study methods: Out-of-frame sequences were removed, leaving 2,000,000 or so distinct TCRbeta sequences. Here immunoSEQ multiplex PCR was the method, and the copy in TCRdb shows in-frame clones only, minus some. V, J and clone size reflect that table, while D and trimming were determined from the DNA. The repertoire holds roughly 48,000 clones, with around 83% as singletons.

This chain joins TRBV7-6 and TRBJ2-7; D might be TRBD1 or TRBD2, each matching 5 bases. This receptor was identified in an adult in good health and CMV-seropositive. Sequencing input: memory CD4+ T cells from blood. CDR3 loop: CASSLAVGVGEQYF. The CDR3 DNA reads as TGTGCCAGCAGCTTAGCGGTGGGGGTGGGCGAGCAGTACTTC.